In this sample, the clone carrying this T cell receptor beta chain turned up many times. As yet, its antigen is unknown. The sample is drawn from a study of post-analysis software for immune sequencing data. In the study overall: Recorded disease courses covered relapsing-remitting, secondary progressive and progressive-relapsing multiple sclerosis. Some patients had no subtype annotation. Study results and limitations: Five or six TRBV segments, TRBV5-6, TRBV5-1 and TRBV20-1 among them, were found more frequent in patients than controls. Batch-mates among the samples co-clustered strongly by F measure. Normalized Chao1 diversity was significantly reduced in patients versus controls.

This CDR3 contains 14 residues. Looked up from germline, CDR1 is GTSNPN and CDR2 is SVGIG (reference sequence). Trimming stripped 1 base from V and 5 bases from J, with 14 bases between. Every TCR beta cDNA library bore unique molecular identifiers. About 500,000 cDNA molecules were obtained from around 0.96 to 9.9 million T cells. TCRdb reanalysed the PCR reads using MiXCR and keeps one entry per CDR3 protein. This table holds 250,000 to 300,000 distinct CDR3 sequences, 35% to 40% found once. This receptor was taken from a girl aged 10 to 17 with multiple sclerosis. The chain recombines TRBV30 with TRBJ1-1; a weak D match, TRBD1 (5 bases). Sequencing used blood. In DNA, the CDR3 is TGTGCCTGGAGTGGGGGCACCGGTGGTACTGAAGCTTTCTTT. Protein product: CAWSGGTGGTEAFF. The entire variable domain, with the rest obtained from reference TRBV30 and TRBJ1-1, is as follows: SQTIHQWPATLVQPVGSPLSLECTVEGTSNPNLYWYRQAAGRGLQLLFYSVGIGQISSEVPQNLSASRPQDRQFILSSKKLLLSDSGFYLCAWSGGTGGTEAFFGQGTRLTVV.